A selection of T cell receptor beta chains follows, all from one sample in a study of T cells in Graves' hyperthyroidism and ophthalmopathy. TCRdb used MiXCR to reprocess the multiplex PCR reads, holding one entry per CDR3 protein. This sample has approximately 500,000 distinct CDR3 sequences, with about 45% found just once. Specimen: peripheral blood or thyroid tissue (not recorded which). These TCRs come from a woman aged 18-29 years with Graves' hyperthyroidism. The CDR3 runs from the conserved cysteine through the conserved F or W. D genes are given only for firm matches.

D gene: TRBD1
J gene: TRBJ2-5
V gene: TRBV7-2
CDR3 length: 13
CDR3 protein: CASSSQGLRGQNF

D gene: NA
J gene: TRBJ2-1
V gene: TRBV20-1
CDR3 length: 13
CDR3 protein: CSASRVSYNEQFF

D gene: NA
J gene: TRBJ2-3
V gene: TRBV20-1
CDR3 length: 15
CDR3 protein: CSAYPRGGVQDTQYF

D gene: NA
J gene: NA
V gene: TRBV24-1
CDR3 length: 16
CDR3 protein: CATSDLRAVPRDTQYF

D gene: NA
J gene: TRBJ1-3
V gene: TRBV5-1
CDR3 length: 15
CDR3 protein: CASSFQGNSGNTIYF

D gene: TRBD1
J gene: TRBJ1-2
V gene: TRBV25-1
CDR3 length: 15
CDR3 protein: CASSELGTENYGYTF

D gene: NA
J gene: TRBJ1-6
V gene: TRBV7-3
CDR3 length: 17
CDR3 protein: CASSSTGLSSYNSPLHF

D gene: TRBD1
J gene: TRBJ1-3
V gene: TRBV20-1
CDR3 length: 15
CDR3 protein: CSARGGTGRGNTIYF

D gene: NA
J gene: TRBJ1-5
V gene: TRBV6-2/TRBV6-3
CDR3 length: 12
CDR3 protein: CASKDSNQPQHF

D gene: NA
J gene: TRBJ1-2
V gene: TRBV7-9
CDR3 length: 16
CDR3 protein: CASSLVYPTPFYGYTF

D gene: NA
J gene: TRBJ2-7
V gene: TRBV6-2/TRBV6-3
CDR3 length: 16
CDR3 protein: CASSYSDHRGGYEQYF

D gene: TRBD1
J gene: TRBJ2-2
V gene: TRBV7-8
CDR3 length: 15
CDR3 protein: CASSRRDRGNGELFF

D gene: TRBD1
J gene: TRBJ1-5
V gene: TRBV4-2
CDR3 length: 16
CDR3 protein: CASSLHGTGYGQPQHF

D gene: NA
J gene: TRBJ1-2
V gene: TRBV19
CDR3 length: 15
CDR3 protein: CASNWGGDSTYGYTF

D gene: TRBD1
J gene: TRBJ1-3
V gene: TRBV6-5
CDR3 length: 15
CDR3 protein: CASTSGQGMGNTIYF

D gene: TRBD2
J gene: TRBJ2-5
V gene: TRBV7-9
CDR3 length: 16
CDR3 protein: CASSSLTSLYQETQYF